The following is a T cell receptor beta chain sequence with its context. The antigen is undetermined. Via MiXCR, TCRdb re-called the RT-PCR reads, giving one row per CDR3 protein. Of about 17,000 distinct CDR3 sequences listed, nearly 70% are singletons. The sample belongs to a study of yellow fever vaccine responses in identical twins. Trimming removed 7 bases from V and 5 bases from J, with 14 bases in between. This CDR3 is built from 13 residues. Study findings and constraints: Twins reportedly had a vaccine T cell response that seemed partly convergent, partly personalized.

Here the sequenced sample was T cells from blood (PBMCs), unsorted or a sorted subset (not recorded which), taken before or after yellow fever vaccination (not recorded which). The origin of this receptor is a woman between 18 and 29 years old who received the yellow fever vaccine. The chain carries TRBV12-3 or TRBV12-4 and TRBJ1-1, with D unresolved. CDR3 bases: TGTGCCAGCACCACCACCCCGGGGACTGAAGCTTTCTTT. Translating it yields CASTTTPGTEAFF.